The rows below give T cell receptor beta chains drawn from one sample of a study of T cell responses to AZD1222 COVID-19 vaccine. Assay used: immunoSEQ multiplex PCR; TCRdb lists only in-frame clones, some missing. This table has approximately 150,000 clones, about 92% appearing once. The specimen was peripheral blood, collected on day 0 of AZD1222 vaccination. These receptors all stem from an adult in good health. Each CDR3 is given with its conserved first and last residue. Each record gives: V gene, clone size, D gene, CDR3 protein. D genes are given only for firm matches. Rows may omit the clone size; those that give it use once, few, many or a size class.

v_gene: TRBV6-5; abundance: NA; d_gene: NA; CDR3aa: CASSLGRGDQPQHF
v_gene: TRBV7-2; abundance: NA; d_gene: TRBD2; CDR3aa: CASSLGLLAGGEEQYF
v_gene: TRBV27; abundance: NA; d_gene: NA; CDR3aa: CASSPRGLPVSYGYTF
v_gene: TRBV6-4; abundance: once; d_gene: NA; CDR3aa: CASSEAGGDVNTQYF
v_gene: TRBV19; abundance: NA; d_gene: NA; CDR3aa: CASIPRSGEYYGYTF
v_gene: TRBV6-5; abundance: NA; d_gene: NA; CDR3aa: CASSYVSSGVTLHF
v_gene: TRBV4-3; abundance: NA; d_gene: NA; CDR3aa: CASSQGEGFNNSPLHF
v_gene: TRBV14; abundance: NA; d_gene: NA; CDR3aa: CASSQVHPGNTIYF
v_gene: TRBV6-5; abundance: NA; d_gene: NA; CDR3aa: CASSYIGVRDNEKLFF
v_gene: TRBV9; abundance: NA; d_gene: NA; CDR3aa: CASSVEETSGDTGELFF
v_gene: TRBV9; abundance: NA; d_gene: TRBD1; CDR3aa: CASSVSDRGHGNTIYF
v_gene: TRBV12-3/TRBV12-4; abundance: NA; d_gene: NA; CDR3aa: CASRGGTNQPQHF
v_gene: TRBV28; abundance: NA; d_gene: NA; CDR3aa: CASSQRTPRGEKLFF